This T cell receptor (beta chain) is drawn from a study of glioma-infiltrating T cells after dendritic cell vaccination. Trimming removed 2 bases from V and 1 base from J, with 6 bases in between. Germline V lookup: CDR1 GTSNPN, CDR2 SVGIG (reference sequence). The CDR3 has 13 amino acids. Input was approximately 2 ug genomic DNA, or all available if less. The table came from immunoSEQ multiplex PCR; TCRdb's copy has only in-frame clones and leaves some out. The data contain around 60,000 clones, about 83% of them singletons. Time point meaning: after dendritic cell vaccination, including at tumor progression/relapse.

The material sequenced was blood, taken after dendritic cell vaccination. This clonotype was sampled from a human donor with glioblastoma. The chain joins TRBV30 to TRBJ2-4, with unresolved D. This CDR3 is CAWSFHAKNIQYF. The CDR3, as DNA: TGTGCCTGGAGTTTCCATGCCAAAAACATTCAGTACTTC.